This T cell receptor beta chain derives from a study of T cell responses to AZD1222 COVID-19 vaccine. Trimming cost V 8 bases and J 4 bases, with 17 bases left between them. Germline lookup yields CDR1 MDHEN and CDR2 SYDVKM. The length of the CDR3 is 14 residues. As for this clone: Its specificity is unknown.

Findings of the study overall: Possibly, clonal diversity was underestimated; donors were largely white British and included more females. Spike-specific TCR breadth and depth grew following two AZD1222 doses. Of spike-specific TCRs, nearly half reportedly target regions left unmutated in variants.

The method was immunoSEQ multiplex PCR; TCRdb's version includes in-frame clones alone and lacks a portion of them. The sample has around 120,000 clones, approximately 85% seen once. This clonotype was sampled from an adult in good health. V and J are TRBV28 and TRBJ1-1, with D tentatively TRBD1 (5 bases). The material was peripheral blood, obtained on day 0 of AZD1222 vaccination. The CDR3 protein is CASGTLWTGTEAFF. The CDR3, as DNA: TGTGCCAGCGGGACCCTCTGGACCGGCACTGAAGCTTTCTTT.